This T cell receptor (beta chain) was captured in a study of breast tumors, draining lymph nodes, adjacent tissues. Each CDR3 protein is one row after TCRdb ran MiXCR on the multiplex PCR reads. The table shows roughly 80,000 distinct CDR3 sequences, with roughly 19% occurring only once. Breast cancer patients provided tissue from their axillary draining lymph nodes. Study-wide points: Compared with basal-like, luminal-like tumors shared significantly more repertoire with nontumor tissue. Compared with lymph nodes, tumors were less diverse; compared with nontumor tissue, more. The data were judged consistent with most tumor T cells coming from lymph node and expanding in tumor.

CDR3 length: 12 amino acids. Trimming stripped 6 bases from V and 3 bases from J, with 8 bases between. CDR1 SNHLY and CDR2 FYNNEI come from the germline V gene. This clonotype showed up many times. The antigen is undetermined. The material sequenced was axillary lymph node tissue. The rearrangement links TRBV2 to TRBJ2-5; a weak D match, TRBD1 (5 bases). The sequence was collected from a female donor with breast cancer. Some clones in this sample may be carry-over from other donors' samples. The CDR3 loop reads CASRDTKETQYF. In DNA, the CDR3 is TGTGCCAGCAGGGACACTAAAGAGACCCAGTACTTC.